This TCR beta chain emerged from a study of blood T cell repertoires in COVID-19. Study information: There were acute and convalescent COVID-19 samples, and they came from the United States, Italy and Spain. Sources were T cells, B-cell-depleted T cells, or PBMCs; the material itself was cDNA or gDNA.

Germline CDR1 SGHDT, CDR2 YYEEEE. The CDR3 is 17 residues long. V shed 0 bases and J 0 bases; nucleotides not matched to a gene: 5. Per the study methods: For nucleated cells, counts were estimated from reference gene primer amplification. TCRdb keeps only in-frame clones here, not all; method: immunoSEQ multiplex PCR. D and trimming come from the DNA, and the V and J calls and clone size come from that table. The sample contains tens of thousands of clones, 87% of which appear only once. The origin of this receptor is a man aged 55 to 70 with acute or convalescent COVID-19. Input material: peripheral blood. The genes are TRBV5-6 and TRBJ1-5, with 8 bases fitting TRBD1. The CDR3 DNA follows: TGTGCCAGCAGCTTGGAAGGGACAGGCAATAGCAATCAGCCCCAGCATTTT. As protein: CASSLEGTGNSNQPQHF.